What follows is one TCR beta chain and its context. Its antigen is not yet known. There are no base qualities to consult, and no much larger clone falls within one base. Trimming takes 5 bases from V and 10 bases from J, and the germline ends sit 12 bases apart. The CDR3 spans 11 residues, from the cysteine through the phenylalanine. Here the CDR3 DNA is all that survives: 33 bases in frame from base 1. Reading the germline V gene gives CDR1 SGHRS and CDR2 YFSETQ. This entry is derived from a study of tumor-infiltrating lymphocytes in primary liver carcinoma (dated by TCRdb to 2017 to 2019). With respect to the entire study: Of the five patients (three men and two women, aged 30 to 69 years), four had hepatocellular carcinoma and one had combined HCC and intrahepatic cholangiocarcinoma. TCRbeta repertoire sequencing, expression microarrays and whole-exome sequencing were combined in the study across five regions of each liver tumor, with adjacent normal tissue and blood also included. A total of approximately 35 specimens from 5 patients underwent TCRbeta repertoire sequencing, comprising around 25 tumor regions, 5 adjacent noncancerous liver tissues and 5 peripheral blood samples. Samples yielded roughly 3.65 to 7.5 million productive TCRbeta reads; read depth did not differ significantly between tissue types. The 25 or so tumor region samples were profiled with Agilent mRNA microarrays so that TCRbeta repertoire diversity could be related to the local molecular phenotype. Reproducibility between technical replicate repertoires was high, with correlation coefficients above 0.98 and mean shared-clone rates about 0.9. Tumors of the five patients were stage T1-T3 N0M0 with maximum diameters of about 4 to 10 cm. What the research found in general, with its limitations: Only roughly 7-24% of top clones appeared in all five regions of a tumor, which suggests that tumor-infiltrating T cells are spatially heterogeneous. Pairs of tumor regions showed greater repertoire overlap (mean approximately 35%) than tumor-adjacent pairs (approximately 17%) or tumor-blood pairs (approximately 14%), which is consistent with antigen-driven expansion. Only the TCR beta chain was sequenced, which likely underestimates true repertoire diversity because unpaired alpha chains were not captured. With just a handful of patients in the study, the authors point out that the findings should be validated in a larger study. Because the samples were bulk and unsorted, CD4+ and CD8+ T cell repertoires could not be compared. Compared with blood, tumors had a significantly larger share of the repertoire taken up by the top 250 clones (p = 0.039).

A constant-region primer and ProtoScript II reverse transcriptase were used to reverse-transcribe TCRbeta-specific cDNA from roughly 500 ng total RNA. TCRbeta libraries were built with three nested multiplex PCR rounds, a slightly modified ARM-PCR procedure. The first two PCR rounds used multiplex TRBV1-TRBV30 forward primers with a Cbeta reverse primer, each for approximately 9 cycles. A final 25-cycle PCR with Deep VentR polymerase added sample barcodes and Illumina adapters. Amplicons of 200-500 bp were gel-purified with a QIAquick gel extraction kit before sequencing. TCRbeta amplicons were sequenced on an Illumina HiSeq 2500 with 250-bp paired-end reads. The authors' pipeline ran thus. Quality trimming of reads was performed with Trimmomatic v0.33, and paired reads were merged with FLASH v1.2.11 so that full CDR3 sequences could be recovered. V, D and J germline segments were assigned to the rearranged TCRbeta sequences by MiGEC v1.2.1b. VDJtools v1.0.0 computed clonotype statistics and Shannon-Wiener diversity indices. To cut down on sampling bias, every analysis after diversity analysis relied on just the 250 most abundant clonotypes from each sample. TCRdb applied fastp at Q25 and MiXCR to the public reads, then kept only in-frame beta chains. Each record represents a unique CDR3 protein, reported with the most common genes and DNA among its rows. TCRdb's processing, not the study's, gives the V and J calls here. Here the sample has 30,000 to 40,000 distinct CDR3 sequences; less than 85% occur a single time. The top ten hold under 20% of the sample.

Total RNA and DNA were co-extracted from roughly 20-30 mg of bulk tissue with the AllPrep DNA/RNA mini kit, without cell sorting. Between late 2015 and March 2016, a handful of patients in China with histopathologically diagnosed primary liver carcinoma had surgical resection. Patients had chronic HBV infection and were treatment-naive at sampling. Five spatially separated regions were sampled from each tumor: the superior, inferior, left-lateral and right-lateral poles, plus the tumor centre. Histological examination found more than 85% viable tumor cells in every tumor sample. Pieces of fresh tumor and adjacent tissue were cut in half, with one half kept in RNAlater at -80 degrees C and the other half sent for histology.

The source of this sequence is a man aged 40-55 years with primary liver carcinoma and hepatitis B virus infection. Sequences were obtained from liver tumor tissue from sampling region 4. Interpreted using the paper, the cell subset or site label stands for: tumor region T4, right-lateral pole. This sequence uses TRBV5-1 and TRBJ2-5; the D gene identity is not certain. For the CDR3, the sequence is CASRFDKIQYF. DNA sequence: TGCGCCAGCAGATTCGACAAGATCCAGTACTTC.